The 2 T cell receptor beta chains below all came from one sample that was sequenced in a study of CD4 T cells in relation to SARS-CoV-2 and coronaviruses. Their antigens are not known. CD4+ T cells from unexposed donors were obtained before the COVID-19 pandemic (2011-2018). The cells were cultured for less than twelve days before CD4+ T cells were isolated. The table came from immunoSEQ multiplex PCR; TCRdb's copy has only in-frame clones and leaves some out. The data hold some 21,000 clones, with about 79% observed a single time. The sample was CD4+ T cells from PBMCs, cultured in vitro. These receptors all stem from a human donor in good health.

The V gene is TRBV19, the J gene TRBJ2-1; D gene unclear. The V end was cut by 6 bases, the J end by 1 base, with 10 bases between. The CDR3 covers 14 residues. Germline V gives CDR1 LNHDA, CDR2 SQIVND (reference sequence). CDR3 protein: CASSRQVSYNEQFF. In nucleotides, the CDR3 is TGTGCCAGTAGCCGACAAGTATCCTACAATGAGCAGTTCTTC.

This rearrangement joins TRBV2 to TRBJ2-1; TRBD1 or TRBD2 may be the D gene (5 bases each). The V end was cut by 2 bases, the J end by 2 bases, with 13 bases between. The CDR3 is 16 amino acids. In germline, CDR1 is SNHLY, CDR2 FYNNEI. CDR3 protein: CASSEIGGVPYNEQFF. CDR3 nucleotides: TGTGCCAGCAGTGAAATTGGGGGTGTCCCCTACAATGAGCAGTTCTTC.